This T cell receptor beta chain was sequenced in a study of blood T cell repertoires in COVID-19. Study summary: The United States, Italy and Spain provided the acute and convalescent COVID-19 samples. PBMCs, B-cell-depleted T cells, or T cells were the source of the cDNA or gDNA that made up the material.

A few counts support this clone. The ends lost 5 bases at V and 3 bases at J; junction bases unmatched: 17. Germline assignment: CDR1 MNHEY and CDR2 SVGEGT. The CDR3 runs 19 residues. How the authors handled the data: Amplified reference gene primers provided the basis for estimating nucleated cell counts. The method was immunoSEQ multiplex PCR; TCRdb's version includes in-frame clones alone and lacks a portion of them. V, J and clone size reflect that table, while D and trimming were determined from the DNA. The sample holds fewer than 200,000 clones, about 86% seen once. The source is a man between 65 and 85 years old with active or convalescent COVID-19. The chain has TRBV6-2 or TRBV6-3 and TRBJ2-1; 9 bases map to TRBD2. The sequencing input was peripheral blood. The CDR3 DNA is TGTGCCAGCAGTGGCTCGCGCGGGAGGGATAGTGGTCTCTACAATGAGCAGTTCTTC. Protein product: CASSGSRGRDSGLYNEQFF.